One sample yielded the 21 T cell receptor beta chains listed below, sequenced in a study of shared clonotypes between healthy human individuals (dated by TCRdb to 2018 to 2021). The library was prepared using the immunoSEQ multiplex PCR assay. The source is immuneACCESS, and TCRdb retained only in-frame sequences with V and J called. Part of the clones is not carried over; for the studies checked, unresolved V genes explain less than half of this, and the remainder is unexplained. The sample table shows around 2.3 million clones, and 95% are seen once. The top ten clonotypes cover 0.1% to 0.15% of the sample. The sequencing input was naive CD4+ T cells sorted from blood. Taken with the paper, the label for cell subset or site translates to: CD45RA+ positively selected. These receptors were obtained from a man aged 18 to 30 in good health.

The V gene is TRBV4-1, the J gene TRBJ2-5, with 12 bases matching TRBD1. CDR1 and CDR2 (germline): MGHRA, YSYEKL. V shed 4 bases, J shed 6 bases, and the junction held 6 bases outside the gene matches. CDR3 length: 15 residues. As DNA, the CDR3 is TGCGCCAGCAGCCCGCCGGGACAGGGGGCAAAGACCCAGTACTTC. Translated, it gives CASSPPGQGAKTQYF.

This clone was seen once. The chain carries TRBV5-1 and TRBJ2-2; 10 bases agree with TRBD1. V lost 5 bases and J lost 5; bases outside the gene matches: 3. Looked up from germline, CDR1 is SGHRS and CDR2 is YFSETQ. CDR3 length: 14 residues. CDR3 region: CASRTGGETGELFF. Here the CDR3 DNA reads TGCGCCAGCAGGACAGGGGGCGAGACCGGGGAGCTGTTTTTT.

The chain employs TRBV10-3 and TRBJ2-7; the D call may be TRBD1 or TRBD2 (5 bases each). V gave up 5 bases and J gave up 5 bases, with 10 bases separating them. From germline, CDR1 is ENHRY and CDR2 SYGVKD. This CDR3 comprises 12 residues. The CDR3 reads CAISYGDHEQYF. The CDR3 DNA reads TGTGCCATCAGTTACGGGGACCACGAGCAGTACTTC.

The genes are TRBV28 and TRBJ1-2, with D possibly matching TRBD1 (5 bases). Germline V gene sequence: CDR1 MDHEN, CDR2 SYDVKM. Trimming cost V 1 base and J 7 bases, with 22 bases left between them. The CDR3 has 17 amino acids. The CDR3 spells CASSLSLGAGRVGGYTF. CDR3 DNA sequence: TGTGCCAGCAGTTTATCCCTTGGCGCTGGCAGGGTTGGTGGCTACACCTTC.

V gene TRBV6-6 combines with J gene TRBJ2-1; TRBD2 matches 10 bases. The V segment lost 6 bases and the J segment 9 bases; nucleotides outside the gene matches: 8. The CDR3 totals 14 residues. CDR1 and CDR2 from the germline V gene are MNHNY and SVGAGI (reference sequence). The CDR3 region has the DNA TGTGCCAGCAGCACCAGCGGGAGGGCAGGTGAGCAGTTCTTC. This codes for CASSTSGRAGEQFF.

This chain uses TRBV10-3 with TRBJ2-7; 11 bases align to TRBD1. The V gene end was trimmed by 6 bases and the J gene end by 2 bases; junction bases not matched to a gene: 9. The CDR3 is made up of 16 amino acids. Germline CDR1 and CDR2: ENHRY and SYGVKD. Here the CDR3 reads CAISLIKGQGAYEQYF. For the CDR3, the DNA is TGTGCCATCAGCCTAATTAAGGGACAGGGGGCCTACGAGCAGTACTTC.

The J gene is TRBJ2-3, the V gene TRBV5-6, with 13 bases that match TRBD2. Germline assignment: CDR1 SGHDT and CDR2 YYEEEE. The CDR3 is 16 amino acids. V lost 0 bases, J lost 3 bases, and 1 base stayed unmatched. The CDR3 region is CASSLVTSGRTDTQYF. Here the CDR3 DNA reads TGTGCCAGCAGCTTGGTGACTAGCGGGAGGACAGATACGCAGTATTTT.

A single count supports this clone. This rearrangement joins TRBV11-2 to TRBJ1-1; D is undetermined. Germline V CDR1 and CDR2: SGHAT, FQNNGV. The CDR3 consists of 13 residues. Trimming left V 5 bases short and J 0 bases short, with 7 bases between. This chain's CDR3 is CASSASLNTEAFF. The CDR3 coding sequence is TGTGCCAGCAGCGCCTCGCTGAACACTGAAGCTTTCTTT.

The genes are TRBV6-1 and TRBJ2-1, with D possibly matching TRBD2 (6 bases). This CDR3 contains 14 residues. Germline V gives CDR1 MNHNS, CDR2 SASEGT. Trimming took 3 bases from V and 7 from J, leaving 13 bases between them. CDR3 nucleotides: TGTGCCAGCAGTGATGGAAGGGAGGCGAATGAGCAGTTCTTC. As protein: CASSDGREANEQFF.

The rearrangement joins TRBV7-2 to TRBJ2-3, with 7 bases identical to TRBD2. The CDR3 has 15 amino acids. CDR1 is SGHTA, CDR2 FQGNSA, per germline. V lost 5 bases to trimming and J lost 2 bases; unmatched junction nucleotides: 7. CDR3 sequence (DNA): TGTGCCAGCAGCCCCATTGGGACTACCACAGATACGCAGTATTTT. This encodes CASSPIGTTTDTQYF.

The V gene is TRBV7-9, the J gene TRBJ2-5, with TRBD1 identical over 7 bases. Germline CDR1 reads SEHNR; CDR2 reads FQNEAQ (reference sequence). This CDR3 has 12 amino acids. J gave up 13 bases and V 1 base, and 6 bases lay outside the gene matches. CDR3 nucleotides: TGTGCCAGCAGCTTAGGGGCAGGGGGTCGGTACTTC. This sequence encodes CASSLGAGGRYF.

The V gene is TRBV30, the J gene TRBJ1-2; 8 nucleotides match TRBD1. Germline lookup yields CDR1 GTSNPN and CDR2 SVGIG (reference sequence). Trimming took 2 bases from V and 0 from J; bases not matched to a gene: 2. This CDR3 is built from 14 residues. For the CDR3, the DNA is TGTGCCTGGAGTCCACAGGGGGCTAACTATGGCTACACCTTC. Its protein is CAWSPQGANYGYTF.

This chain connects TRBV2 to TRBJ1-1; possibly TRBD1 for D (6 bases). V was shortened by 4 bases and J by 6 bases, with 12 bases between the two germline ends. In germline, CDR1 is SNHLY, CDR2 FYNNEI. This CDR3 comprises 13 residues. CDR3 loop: CASSANTGSEAFF. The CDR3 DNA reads TGTGCCAGCAGTGCGAACACAGGGTCTGAAGCTTTCTTT. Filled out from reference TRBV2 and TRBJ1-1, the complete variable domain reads EPEVTQTPSHQVTQMGQEVILRCVPISNHLYFYWYRQILGQKVEFLVSFYNNEISEKSEIFDDQFSVERPDGSNFTLKIRSTKLEDSAMYFCASSANTGSEAFFGQGTRLTVV.

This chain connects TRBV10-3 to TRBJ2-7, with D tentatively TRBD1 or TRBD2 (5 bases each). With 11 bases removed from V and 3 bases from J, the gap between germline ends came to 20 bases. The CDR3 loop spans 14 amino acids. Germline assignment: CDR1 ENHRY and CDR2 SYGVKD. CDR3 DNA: TGTGCCTCAAATGCCGGGACCGGGGACTACGAGCAGTACTTC. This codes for CASNAGTGDYEQYF.

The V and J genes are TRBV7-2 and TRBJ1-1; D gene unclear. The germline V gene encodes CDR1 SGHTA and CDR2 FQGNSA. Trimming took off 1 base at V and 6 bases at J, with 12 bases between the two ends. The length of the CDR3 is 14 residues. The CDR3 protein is CASSLGISSSEAFF. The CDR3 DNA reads TGTGCCAGCAGCTTAGGGATTTCTAGCTCTGAAGCTTTCTTT.

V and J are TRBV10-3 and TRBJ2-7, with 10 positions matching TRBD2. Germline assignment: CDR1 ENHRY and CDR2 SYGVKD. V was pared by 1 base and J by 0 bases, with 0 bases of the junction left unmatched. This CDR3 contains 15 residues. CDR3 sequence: CAISELAGGSYEQYF. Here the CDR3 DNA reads TGTGCCATCAGTGAGTTAGCGGGAGGCTCCTACGAGCAGTACTTC.

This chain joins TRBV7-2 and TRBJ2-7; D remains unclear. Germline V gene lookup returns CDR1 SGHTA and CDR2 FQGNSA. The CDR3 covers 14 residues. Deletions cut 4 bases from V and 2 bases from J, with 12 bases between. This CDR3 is CASSSLGGPYEQYF. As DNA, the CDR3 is TGTGCCAGCAGCTCCCTTGGTGGGCCCTACGAGCAGTACTTC.

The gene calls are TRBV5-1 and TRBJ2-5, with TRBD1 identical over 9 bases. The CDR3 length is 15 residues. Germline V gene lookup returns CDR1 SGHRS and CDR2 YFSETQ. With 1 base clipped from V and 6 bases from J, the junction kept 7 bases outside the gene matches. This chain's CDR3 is CASSLTGTGMKTQYF. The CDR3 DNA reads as TGCGCCAGCAGCTTGACCGGGACAGGGATGAAGACCCAGTACTTC.

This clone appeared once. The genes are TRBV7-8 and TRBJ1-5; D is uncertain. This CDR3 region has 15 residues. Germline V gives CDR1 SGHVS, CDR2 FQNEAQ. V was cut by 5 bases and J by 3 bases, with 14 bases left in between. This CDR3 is CASSPREASNQPQHF. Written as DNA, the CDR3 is TGTGCCAGCAGCCCTCGCGAGGCTTCCAATCAGCCCCAGCATTTT.

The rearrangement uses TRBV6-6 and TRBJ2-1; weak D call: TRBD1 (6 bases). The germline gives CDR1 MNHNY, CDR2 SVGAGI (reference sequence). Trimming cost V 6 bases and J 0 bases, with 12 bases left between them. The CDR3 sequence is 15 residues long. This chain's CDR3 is CASRVDRSSYNEQFF. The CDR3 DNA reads TGTGCCAGCAGGGTCGACAGGAGCTCCTACAATGAGCAGTTCTTC.

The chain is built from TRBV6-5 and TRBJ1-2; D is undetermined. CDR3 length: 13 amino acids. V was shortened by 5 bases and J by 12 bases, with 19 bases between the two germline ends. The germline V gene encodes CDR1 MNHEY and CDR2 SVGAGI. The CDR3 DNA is TGTGCCAGCAGTAGGGCTTTCCGAACAGTGAACACCTTC. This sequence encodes CASSRAFRTVNTF.